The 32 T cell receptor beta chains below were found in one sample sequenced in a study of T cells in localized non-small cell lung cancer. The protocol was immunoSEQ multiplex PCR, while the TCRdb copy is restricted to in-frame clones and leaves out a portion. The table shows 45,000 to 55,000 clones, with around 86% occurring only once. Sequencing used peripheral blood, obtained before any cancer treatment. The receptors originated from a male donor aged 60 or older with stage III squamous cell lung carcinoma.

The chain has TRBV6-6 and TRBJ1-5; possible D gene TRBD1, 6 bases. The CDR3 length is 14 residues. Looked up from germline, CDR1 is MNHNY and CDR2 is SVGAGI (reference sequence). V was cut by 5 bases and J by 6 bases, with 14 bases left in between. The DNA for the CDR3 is TGTGCCAGCAGTACAAAACAGGGTAGTCAGCCCCAGCATTTT. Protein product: CASSTKQGSQPQHF.

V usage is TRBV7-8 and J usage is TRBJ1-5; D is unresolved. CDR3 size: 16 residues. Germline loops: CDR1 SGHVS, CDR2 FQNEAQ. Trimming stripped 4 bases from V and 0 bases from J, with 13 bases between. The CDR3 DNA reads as TGTGCCAGCAGCTCGGGCGGGGTGAATAGCAATCAGCCCCAGCATTTT. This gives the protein CASSSGGVNSNQPQHF.

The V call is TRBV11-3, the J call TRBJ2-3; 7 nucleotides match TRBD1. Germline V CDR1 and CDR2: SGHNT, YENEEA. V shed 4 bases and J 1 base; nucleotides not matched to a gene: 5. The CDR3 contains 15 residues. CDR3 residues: CASSSRQGGTDTQYF. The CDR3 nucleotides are TGTGCCAGCAGCTCCCGACAGGGAGGCACAGATACGCAGTATTTT.

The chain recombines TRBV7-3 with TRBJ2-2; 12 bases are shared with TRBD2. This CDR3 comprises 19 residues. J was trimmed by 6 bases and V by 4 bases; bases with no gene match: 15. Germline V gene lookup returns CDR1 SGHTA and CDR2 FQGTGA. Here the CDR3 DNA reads TGTGCCAGCAGCTCTCGTCACTCTAGCGGGAGGGTCTTAGCCGGGGAGCTGTTTTTT. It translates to CASSSRHSSGRVLAGELFF.

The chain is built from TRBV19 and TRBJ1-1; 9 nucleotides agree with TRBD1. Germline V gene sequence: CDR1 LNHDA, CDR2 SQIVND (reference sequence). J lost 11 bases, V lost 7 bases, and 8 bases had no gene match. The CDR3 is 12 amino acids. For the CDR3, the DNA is TGTGCCAGTAATGACAGGGGGTCCCGGGCTTTCTTT. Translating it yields CASNDRGSRAFF.

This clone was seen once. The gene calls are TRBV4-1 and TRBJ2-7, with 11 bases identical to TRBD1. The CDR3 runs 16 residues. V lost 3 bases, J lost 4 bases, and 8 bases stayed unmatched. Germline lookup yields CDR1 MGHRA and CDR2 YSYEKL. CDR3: CASSQAEGTGGYEQYF. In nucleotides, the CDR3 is TGCGCCAGCAGCCAGGCCGAAGGGACAGGGGGTTACGAGCAGTACTTC.

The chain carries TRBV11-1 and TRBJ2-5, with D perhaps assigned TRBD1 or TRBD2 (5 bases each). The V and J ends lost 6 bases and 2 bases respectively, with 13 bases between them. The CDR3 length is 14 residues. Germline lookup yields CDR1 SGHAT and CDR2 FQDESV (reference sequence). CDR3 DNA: TGTGCCAGCAGTCACTCCGGGACGCAAGAGACCCAGTACTTC. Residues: CASSHSGTQETQYF.

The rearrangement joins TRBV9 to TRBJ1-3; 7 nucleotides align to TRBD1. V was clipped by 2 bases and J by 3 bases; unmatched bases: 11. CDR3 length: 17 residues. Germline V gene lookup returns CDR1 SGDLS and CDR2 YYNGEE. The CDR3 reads CASSVTPPTGLGNTIYF. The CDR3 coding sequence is TGTGCCAGCAGCGTGACCCCCCCGACAGGGCTTGGAAACACCATATATTTT.

CDR3 in amino acids: CASSYYRVGDTIYF. CDR3 bases: TGTGCCAGCAGTTACTACAGGGTCGGGGACACCATATATTTT. V gene TRBV6-6 combines with J gene TRBJ1-3; D might be TRBD1 (6 bases). The CDR3 covers 14 residues. The V end was cut by 1 base, the J end by 8 bases, with 12 bases between. The germline V gene has CDR1 MNHNY and CDR2 SVGAGI (reference sequence).

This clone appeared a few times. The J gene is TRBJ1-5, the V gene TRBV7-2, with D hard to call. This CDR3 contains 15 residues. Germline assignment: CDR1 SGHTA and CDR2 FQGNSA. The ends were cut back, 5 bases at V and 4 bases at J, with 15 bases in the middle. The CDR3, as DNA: TGTGCCAGCAGCCTAACCCGGGCCCTAAATCAGCCCCAGCATTTT. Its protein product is CASSLTRALNQPQHF.

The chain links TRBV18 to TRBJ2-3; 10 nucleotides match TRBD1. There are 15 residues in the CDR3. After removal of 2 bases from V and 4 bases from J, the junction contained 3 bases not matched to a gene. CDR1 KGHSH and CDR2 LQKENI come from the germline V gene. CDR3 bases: TGTGCCAGCTCACCAGGGACAGGGGTTCCAGATACGCAGTATTTT. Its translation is CASSPGTGVPDTQYF.

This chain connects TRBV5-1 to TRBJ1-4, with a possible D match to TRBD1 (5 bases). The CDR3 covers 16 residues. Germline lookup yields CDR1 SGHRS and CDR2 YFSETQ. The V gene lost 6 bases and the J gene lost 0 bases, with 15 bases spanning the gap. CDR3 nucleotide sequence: TGCGCCAGCACCGTTTTCGGGGCTACAACTAATGAAAAACTGTTTTTT. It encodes CASTVFGATTNEKLFF. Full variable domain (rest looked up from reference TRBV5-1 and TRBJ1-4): KAGVTQTPRYLIKTRGQQVTLSCSPISGHRSVSWYQQTPGQGLQFLFEYFSETQRNKGNFPGRFSGRQFSNSRSEMNVSTLELGDSALYLCASTVFGATTNEKLFFGSGTQLSVL.

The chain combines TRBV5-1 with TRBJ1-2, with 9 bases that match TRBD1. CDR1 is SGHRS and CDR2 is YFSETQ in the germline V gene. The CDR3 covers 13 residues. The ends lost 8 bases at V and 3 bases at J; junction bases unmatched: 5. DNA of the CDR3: TGCGCCAGTCAGGGACAGGGCTACTATGGCTACACCTTC. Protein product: CASQGQGYYGYTF.

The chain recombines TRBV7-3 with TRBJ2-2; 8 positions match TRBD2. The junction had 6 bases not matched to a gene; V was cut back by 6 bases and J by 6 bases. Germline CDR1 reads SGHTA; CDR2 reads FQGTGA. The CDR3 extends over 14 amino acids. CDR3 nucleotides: TGTGCCAGCAGGAGCGGGAGCGCGGCCGGGGAGCTGTTTTTT. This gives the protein CASRSGSAAGELFF.

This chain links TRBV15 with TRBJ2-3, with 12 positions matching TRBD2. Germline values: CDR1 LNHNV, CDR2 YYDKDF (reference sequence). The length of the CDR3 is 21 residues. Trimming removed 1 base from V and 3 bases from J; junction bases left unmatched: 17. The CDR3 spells CATSRGLLAGGALTPTDTQYF. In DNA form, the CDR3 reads TGTGCCACCAGCAGAGGGTTGCTAGCGGGGGGGGCGCTTACCCCGACAGATACGCAGTATTTT.

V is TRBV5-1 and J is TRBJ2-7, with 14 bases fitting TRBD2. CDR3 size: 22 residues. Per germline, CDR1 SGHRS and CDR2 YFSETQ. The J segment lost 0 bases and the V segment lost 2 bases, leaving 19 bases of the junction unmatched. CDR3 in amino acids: CASSFSTTSGLAGAAHSYEQYF. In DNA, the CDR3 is TGCGCCAGCAGCTTCTCCACCACTTCGGGACTAGCGGGAGCCGCACACTCCTACGAGCAGTACTTC.

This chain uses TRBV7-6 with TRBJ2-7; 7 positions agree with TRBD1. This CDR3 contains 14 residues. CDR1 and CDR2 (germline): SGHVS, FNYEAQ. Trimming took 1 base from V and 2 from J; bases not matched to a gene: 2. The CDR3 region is CASSLGDRTYEQYF. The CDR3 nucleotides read TGTGCCAGCAGCTTAGGGGACAGAACCTACGAGCAGTACTTC. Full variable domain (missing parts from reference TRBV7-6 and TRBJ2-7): GAGVSQSPRYKVTKRGQDVALRCDPISGHVSLYWYRQALGQGPEFLTYFNYEAQQDKSGLPNDRFSAERPEGSISTLTIQRTEQRDSAMYRCASSLGDRTYEQYFGPGTRLTVT.

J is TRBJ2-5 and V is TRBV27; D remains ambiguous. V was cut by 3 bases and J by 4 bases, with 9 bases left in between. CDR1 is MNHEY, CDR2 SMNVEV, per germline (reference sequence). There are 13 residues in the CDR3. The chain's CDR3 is CASSLAPRETQYF. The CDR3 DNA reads TGTGCCAGCAGTTTGGCCCCCCGAGAGACCCAGTACTTC.

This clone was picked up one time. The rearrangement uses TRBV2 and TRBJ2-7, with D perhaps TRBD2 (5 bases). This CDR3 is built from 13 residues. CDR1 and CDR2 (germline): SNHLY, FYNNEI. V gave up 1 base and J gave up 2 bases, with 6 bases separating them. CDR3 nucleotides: TGTGCCAGCAGTGAAGAGAGGGCCTACGAGCAGTACTTC. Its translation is CASSEERAYEQYF.

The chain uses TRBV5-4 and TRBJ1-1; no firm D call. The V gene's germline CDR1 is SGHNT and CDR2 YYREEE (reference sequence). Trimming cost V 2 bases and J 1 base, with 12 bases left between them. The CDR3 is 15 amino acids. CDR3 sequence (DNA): TGTGCCAGCAGCTTAGGTGGCGCGCGGAACACTGAAGCTTTCTTT. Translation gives CASSLGGARNTEAFF.

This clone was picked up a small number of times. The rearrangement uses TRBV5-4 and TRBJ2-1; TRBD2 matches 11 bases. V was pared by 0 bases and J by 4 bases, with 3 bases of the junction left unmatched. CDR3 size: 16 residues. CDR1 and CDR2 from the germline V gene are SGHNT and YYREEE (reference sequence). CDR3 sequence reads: CASSLDLAGGYNEQFF. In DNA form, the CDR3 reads TGTGCCAGCAGCTTGGATCTAGCGGGGGGATACAATGAGCAGTTCTTC.

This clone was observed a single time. The CDR3: CASRKSGGHSYNEQFF. CDR3 DNA: TGTGCCAGCAGAAAAAGCGGGGGCCACTCCTACAATGAGCAGTTCTTC. The chain couples TRBV27 to TRBJ2-1, with 8 bases matching TRBD2. This CDR3 is built from 16 residues. The germline V gene encodes CDR1 MNHEY and CDR2 SMNVEV (reference sequence). Trimming at V came to 6 bases and at J to 0 bases, leaving 7 bases not matched to a gene.

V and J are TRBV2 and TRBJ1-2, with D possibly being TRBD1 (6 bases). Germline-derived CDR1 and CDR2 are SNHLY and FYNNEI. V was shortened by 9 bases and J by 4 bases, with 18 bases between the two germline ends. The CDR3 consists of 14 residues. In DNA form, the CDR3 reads TGTGCCAGAAAGGGAACGGGGGCGGCCTATGGCTACACCTTC. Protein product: CARKGTGAAYGYTF.

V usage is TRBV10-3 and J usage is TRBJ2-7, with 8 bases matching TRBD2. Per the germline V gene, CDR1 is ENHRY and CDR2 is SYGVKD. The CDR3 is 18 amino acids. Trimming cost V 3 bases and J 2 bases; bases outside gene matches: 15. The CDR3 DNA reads TGTGCCATCAGTGAAGGGGATAGCGGGGCCCAGAGCACCTACGAGCAGTACTTC. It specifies CAISEGDSGAQSTYEQYF.

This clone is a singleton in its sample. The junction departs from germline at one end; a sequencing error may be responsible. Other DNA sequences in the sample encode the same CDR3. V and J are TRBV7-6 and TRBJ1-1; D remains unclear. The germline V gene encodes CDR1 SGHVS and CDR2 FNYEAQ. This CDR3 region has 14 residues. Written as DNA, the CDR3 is TGCGCCAGCAGCTTATTCTCGGGAAACACTGAAGCTTTCTTT. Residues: CASSLFSGNTEAFF.

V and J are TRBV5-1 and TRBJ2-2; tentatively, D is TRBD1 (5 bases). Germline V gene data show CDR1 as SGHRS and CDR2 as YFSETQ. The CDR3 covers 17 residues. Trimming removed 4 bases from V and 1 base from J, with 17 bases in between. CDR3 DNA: TGCGCCAGCAGCCGCTCTAACCCCACAGGGAACACCGGGGAGCTGTTTTTT. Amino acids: CASSRSNPTGNTGELFF.

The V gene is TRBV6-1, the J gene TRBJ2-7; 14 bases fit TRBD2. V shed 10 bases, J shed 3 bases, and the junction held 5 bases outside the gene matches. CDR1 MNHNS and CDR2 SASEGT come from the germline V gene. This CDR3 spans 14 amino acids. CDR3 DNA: TGTGCCATCTCGACTAGCGGGAGGGTCTACGAGCAGTACTTC. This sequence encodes CAISTSGRVYEQYF.

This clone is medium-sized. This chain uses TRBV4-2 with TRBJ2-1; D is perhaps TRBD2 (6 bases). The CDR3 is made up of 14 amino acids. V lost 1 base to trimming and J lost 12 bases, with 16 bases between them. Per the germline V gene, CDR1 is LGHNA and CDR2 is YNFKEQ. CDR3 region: CASSQGTELALQFF. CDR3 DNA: TGTGCCAGCAGCCAAGGGACGGAACTAGCCCTGCAGTTCTTC.

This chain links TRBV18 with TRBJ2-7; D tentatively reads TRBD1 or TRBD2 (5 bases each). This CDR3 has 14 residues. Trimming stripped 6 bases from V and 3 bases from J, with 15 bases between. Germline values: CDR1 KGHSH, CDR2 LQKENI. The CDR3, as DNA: TGTGCCAGCTCCCCGGCAGGGAGCTTCTACGAGCAGTACTTC. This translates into CASSPAGSFYEQYF.

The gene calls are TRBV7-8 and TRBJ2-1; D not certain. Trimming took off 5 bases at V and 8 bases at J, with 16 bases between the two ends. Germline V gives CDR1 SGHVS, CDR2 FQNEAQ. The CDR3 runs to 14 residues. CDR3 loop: CASSLRLDPYEQFF. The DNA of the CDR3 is TGTGCCAGCAGCCTTCGGTTGGACCCTTATGAGCAGTTCTTC.

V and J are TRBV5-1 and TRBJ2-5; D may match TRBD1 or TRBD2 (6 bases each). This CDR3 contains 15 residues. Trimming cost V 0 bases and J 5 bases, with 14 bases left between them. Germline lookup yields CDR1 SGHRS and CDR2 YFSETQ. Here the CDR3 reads CASSLVGGLAETQYF. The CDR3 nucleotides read TGCGCCAGCAGCTTGGTGGGGGGCTTGGCTGAGACCCAGTACTTC.

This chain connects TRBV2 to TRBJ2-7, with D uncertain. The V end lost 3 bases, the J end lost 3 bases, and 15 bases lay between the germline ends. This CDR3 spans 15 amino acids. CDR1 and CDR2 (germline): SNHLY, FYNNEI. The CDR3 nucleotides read TGTGCCAGCAGTGAGGGTGGTACAGCGAACTACGAGCAGTACTTC. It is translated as CASSEGGTANYEQYF. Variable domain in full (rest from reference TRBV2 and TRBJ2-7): EPEVTQTPSHQVTQMGQEVILRCVPISNHLYFYWYRQILGQKVEFLVSFYNNEISEKSEIFDDQFSVERPDGSNFTLKIRSTKLEDSAMYFCASSEGGTANYEQYFGPGTRLTVT.